This TCR beta chain was captured by sequencing in a study of early T cells in non-severe SARS-CoV-2 infection. Study-level information: Unsorted whole blood bulk RNA was sequenced, with unpaired chains.

General study results and limits: VDJdb-based matching was biased toward anti-spike CD8 responses and missed private and CD4 specificities.

About this clonotype: Its cognate antigen is unknown.

Individual cDNA molecules were tagged with unique molecular identifiers, the study reported. TCRdb re-derived calls from the 5' RACE reads in MiXCR, one entry per CDR3 protein. This sample has some 57,000 distinct CDR3 sequences, with roughly 13% found just once. This CDR3 region has 15 residues. Germline assignment: CDR1 MDHEN and CDR2 SYDVKM. Trimming removed 3 bases from V and 3 bases from J, with 12 bases in between. V usage is TRBV28 and J usage is TRBJ1-5; possibly TRBD1 for D (5 bases). Sequenced material: whole blood. The receptor comes from an adult who was a healthcare worker with PCR-confirmed SARS-CoV-2 infection or an uninfected control (not recorded which). The CDR3 nucleotides are TGTGCCAGCAGTTTCGGGGCGGGACTCAATCAGCCCCAGCATTTT. It specifies CASSFGAGLNQPQHF.